This TCR beta chain derives from a study of shared T cell receptors in the human thymus. This CDR3 region has 10 residues. Trimming took off 9 bases at V and 7 bases at J, with 9 bases between the two ends. Germline V gene data show CDR1 as MNHNS and CDR2 as SASEGT. Profiling relied on immunoSEQ multiplex PCR, and the TCRdb table lists in-frame clones only, not all of them. This table has approximately 400,000 clones, about 95% appearing once. Specimen: thymocytes. The sequence derives from a human donor. V is TRBV6-1 and J is TRBJ2-5; D not certain. As DNA, the CDR3 is TGTGCCAGTCTCTTCCGGACCCAGTACTTC. Amino acid sequence: CASLFRTQYF.